The present T cell receptor beta chain was sequenced within a study of OX40 agonist ivuxolimab in advanced cancers. Study-level information: Checkpoint inhibitors had been given previously to roughly 40% of patients. One hepatocellular carcinoma and a couple of cutaneous melanoma patients partially responded. General study findings and limits: The study observed clonal expansion of CD4+ and CD8+ blood T cells by week 6 at 0.1 to 3.0 mg/kg.

Looked up from germline, CDR1 is SGDLS and CDR2 is YYNGEE. The V segment lost 2 bases and the J segment 5 bases; nucleotides outside the gene matches: 10. The CDR3 totals 16 residues. Sequencing used immunoSEQ multiplex PCR; TCRdb keeps in-frame clones, though not all of them. The sample gives 25,000 to 30,000 clones, around 83% of which show up once; over 20% is in the top ten. A word on this clone: Antigen: not known.

This TCR came from an adult with an advanced solid tumor such as melanoma, head and neck, liver or kidney cancer. V usage is TRBV9 and J usage is TRBJ2-5; TRBD1 matches at 9 bases. This specimen was CD4+ or CD8+ T cells sorted from blood, taken in a trial of the OX40 agonist ivuxolimab. The CDR3 region has the DNA TGTGCCAGCAGCGTGGGGGGGACAGGGTTTTACGAGACCCAGTACTTC. It specifies CASSVGGTGFYETQYF. The full variable domain, its missing parts supplied by reference TRBV9 and TRBJ2-5, is DSGVTQTPKHLITATGQRVTLRCSPRSGDLSVYWYQQSLDQGLQFLIQYYNGEERAKGNILERFSAQQFPDLHSELNLSSLELGDSALYFCASSVGGTGFYETQYFGPGTRLLVL.